Presented here are 4 T cell receptor beta chains from one specimen sequenced in a study of blood T cell repertoires in COVID-19. The repertoire was sequenced with immunoSEQ multiplex PCR; TCRdb's copy has only in-frame clones and lacks some. This sample has about 350,000 clones, with 87% found just once. Sequencing was performed on PBMCs or T cells enriched from blood (not recorded which). These receptors originate from a woman aged 25 to 39 who had recovered from COVID-19.

The J gene is TRBJ2-2, the V gene TRBV2; no firm D call. In germline, CDR1 is SNHLY, CDR2 FYNNEI. Trimming shortened V by 8 bases and J by 1 base, and 5 bases separated the two germline ends. The CDR3 sequence is 12 residues long. Written as DNA, the CDR3 is TGTGCCAGCCCCAAGAACACCGGGGAGCTGTTTTTT. Its protein product is CASPKNTGELFF.

This chain joins TRBV19 and TRBJ2-7, with 9 nucleotides matching TRBD2. V lost 5 bases, J lost 2 bases, and 7 bases stayed unmatched. CDR1 is LNHDA, CDR2 SQIVND, per germline (reference sequence). The CDR3 runs 15 residues. The CDR3: CASSVSGGQTYEQYF. CDR3 coding DNA: TGTGCCAGTAGTGTTAGCGGGGGACAAACCTACGAGCAGTACTTC.

V is TRBV6-5 and J is TRBJ1-5; D is perhaps TRBD1 (6 bases). Germline lookup yields CDR1 MNHEY and CDR2 SVGAGI. Deletions cut 0 bases from V and 7 bases from J, with 13 bases between. The CDR3 extends over 15 amino acids. The CDR3 loop is CASSYSMGADQPQHF. The CDR3 DNA sequence: TGTGCCAGCAGTTACTCAATGGGGGCAGACCAGCCCCAGCATTTT.

The chain uses TRBV28 and TRBJ2-4, with 8 bases fitting TRBD2. The CDR3 consists of 14 residues. Germline assignment: CDR1 MDHEN and CDR2 SYDVKM. V was clipped by 7 bases and J by 1 base; unmatched bases: 3. The CDR3 DNA follows: TGTGCCAGCACCTCTAGCGGGGCCAAAAACATTCAGTACTTC. Translation gives CASTSSGAKNIQYF. Combining the CDR3 with reference TRBV28 and TRBJ2-4 gives the whole variable domain DVKVTQSSRYLVKRTGEKVFLECVQDMDHENMFWYRQDPGLGLRLIYFSYDVKMKEKGDIPEGYSVSREKKERFSLILESASTNQTSMYLCASTSSGAKNIQYFGAGTRLSVL.